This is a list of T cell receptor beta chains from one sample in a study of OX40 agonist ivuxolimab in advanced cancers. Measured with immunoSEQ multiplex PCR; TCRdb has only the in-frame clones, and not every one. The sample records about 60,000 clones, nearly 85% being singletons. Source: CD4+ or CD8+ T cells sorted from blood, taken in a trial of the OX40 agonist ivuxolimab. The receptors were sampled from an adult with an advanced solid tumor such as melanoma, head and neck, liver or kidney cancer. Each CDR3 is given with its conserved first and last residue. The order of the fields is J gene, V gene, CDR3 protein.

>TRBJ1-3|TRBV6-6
CASAGNSGNTIYF
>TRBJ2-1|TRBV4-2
CASSQPRTSGNNEQFF
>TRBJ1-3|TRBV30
CAWSVGVSGNTIYF
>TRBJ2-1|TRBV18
CASSLRLGTSGNEQFF
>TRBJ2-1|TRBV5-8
CASSLGTATGQFF
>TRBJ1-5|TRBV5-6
CASSSVTGANQPQHF
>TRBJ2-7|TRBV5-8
CASRLSPAGEYEQYF
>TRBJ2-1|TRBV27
CASSLGGPSFTYNEQFF
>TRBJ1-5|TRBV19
CASSIGGQGARGNQPQHF
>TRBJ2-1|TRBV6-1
CASSDRRGGSYNEQFF